This T cell receptor beta chain originates from a study of response to subunit inactivated influenza vaccine (dated by TCRdb to between 2018 and 2020). For the study in its entirety: Deep quantitative profiling of the T cell receptor repertoire was used in the study to follow responses to a trivalent subunit inactivated influenza vaccine.

The method was RT-PCR. Sequencing was carried out with an Illumina HiSeq 2500. TCRdb cleaned the public reads at Q25 with fastp, built clones with MiXCR and kept in-frame beta chains. Identical CDR3 proteins give one entry, which carries the most common genes and DNA. The sample table contains about 800,000 distinct CDR3 sequences; only one count was recorded for approximately 22% of them. The ten largest clones take up 10% of the sample. Study-wide findings and limitations: The authors suggested that each seasonal influenza vaccination may recruit only a limited number of new T cells.

This clonotype was seen a handful of times. It lacks a known antigen. Per-nucleotide qualities are absent, and no much larger clonotype sits a single base away. V is shortened by 0 bases, J by 0 bases, and the region joining them spans 8 bases. CDR1 and CDR2 (MNHEY, SVGEGT) derive from the germline V gene. From the cysteine through the phenylalanine, the CDR3 covers 15 amino acids. CDR3 DNA is the only sequence kept; it has 45 bases, read in frame from the first base. The TCR was taken from a man aged 45-65 years who received an inactivated influenza vaccine. Donor details come from another sample of the same person, matched by shared clones. The chain joins TRBV6-2 or TRBV6-3 to TRBJ1-1; too little of a D gene remains to name it. Specimen: PBMCs from blood, collected more than 4 days after vaccination. The nucleotides read TGTGCCAGCAGTTACTCTCGGGTGATGAACACTGAAGCTTTCTTT. This gives the protein CASSYSRVMNTEAFF.